The clone carrying this T cell receptor (beta chain) has just a few counts. This specimen comes from a study of cytomegalovirus exposure and HLA in healthy donors. The PCR had 60 Vbeta and 13 Jbeta primers. The assay was immunoSEQ multiplex PCR, and TCRdb's table has in-frame clones only and misses some. Of 150,000 or so clones in the sample, 60% to 80% were seen once. CDR3 length: 12 amino acids. The V gene's germline CDR1 is SNHLY and CDR2 FYNNEI. Trimming took 4 bases from V and 5 from J, leaving 9 bases between them. This receptor was taken from a female donor in good health and CMV-seronegative. J is TRBJ2-7 and V is TRBV2, with D possibly TRBD2 on 6 matching bases. Specimen: PBMCs. The CDR3 loop reads CASSVGSNEQYF. In nucleotides, the CDR3 is TGTGCCAGCAGTGTCGGGAGCAACGAGCAGTACTTC.